This T cell receptor (beta chain) stems from a study of control samples from healthy donors and cancer patients. The ends lost 2 bases at V and 3 bases at J; junction bases unmatched: 2. CDR1 and CDR2 from the germline V gene are KGHSH and LQKENI. The CDR3 length is 14 residues. Sequencing was performed with immunoSEQ multiplex PCR; in TCRdb, only in-frame clones are kept and a portion is missing. The sample lists about 98,000 clones; about 92% were seen once. The sample consisted of blood. The chain recombines TRBV18 with TRBJ2-7; 9 nucleotides line up with TRBD2. The sequence was collected from a woman younger than 35 in good health. The CDR3 sequence: CASSPTSGLYEQYF. CDR3 DNA: TGTGCCAGCTCACCAACTAGCGGGCTCTACGAGCAGTACTTC. The full variable domain, with the rest looked up from reference TRBV18 and TRBJ2-7, is NAGVMQNPRHLVRRRGQEARLRCSPMKGHSHVYWYRQLPEEGLKFMVYLQKENIIDESGMPKERFSAEFPKEGPSILRIQQVVRGDSAAYFCASSPTSGLYEQYFGPGTRLTVT.